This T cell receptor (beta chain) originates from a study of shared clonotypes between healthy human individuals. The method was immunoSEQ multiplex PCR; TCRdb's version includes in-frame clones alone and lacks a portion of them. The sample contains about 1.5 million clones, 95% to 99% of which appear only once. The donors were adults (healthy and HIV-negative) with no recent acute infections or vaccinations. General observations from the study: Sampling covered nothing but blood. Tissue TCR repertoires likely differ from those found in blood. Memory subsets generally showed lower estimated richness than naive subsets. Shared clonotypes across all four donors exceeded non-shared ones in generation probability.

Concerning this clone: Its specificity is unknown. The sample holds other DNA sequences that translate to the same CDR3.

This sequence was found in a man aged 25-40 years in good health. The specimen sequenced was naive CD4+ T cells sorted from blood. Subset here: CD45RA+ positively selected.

This chain's CDR3 is CASSLADYGYTF. The CDR3 region has the DNA TGTGCCAGCAGTCTGGCCGACTATGGCTACACCTTC. The chain carries TRBV28 and TRBJ1-2; D gene uncertain. Germline CDR1 and CDR2: MDHEN and SYDVKM. This CDR3 has 12 residues. Between the trimmed V and J ends, which lost 5 bases and 3 bases, there was a span of 7 bases.